This paragraph covers one T cell receptor (beta chain) sequence. Its target antigen remains unknown. Additional DNA sequences in this sample encode the identical CDR3. The cysteine opens and the phenylalanine closes a CDR3 of 11 amino acids. The sequence is cut down to CDR3 DNA, 33 bases in frame from base 1. V trim: 6 bases; J trim: 11 bases; unmatched bases: 9. The germline V gene (reference sequence) supplies CDR1 DFQATT and CDR2 SNEGSKA. The cohort consisted of some 730 healthy bone marrow donors. Cohort members were all nominally healthy when sampled, although unrecorded immune exposures were likely present. The donor tested CMV seropositive, placing the donor among the approximately 290 seropositive members of the cohort. Each donor provided a peripheral blood sample, and peripheral blood mononuclear cells were used for TCR beta sequencing. The Qiagen DNeasy Blood Extraction Kit was used to extract genomic DNA from the blood cell samples.

This sample was taken from a study of cytomegalovirus exposure and HLA in healthy donors (dated by TCRdb to about 2017). Notes on the research overall: An earlier analysis of roughly 500 of the donors reported roughly 300 Gb of sequence data and 95 million to 130 million unique TCR beta sequences obtained from about 200 million T cells. Approximately 300 gigabases of sequencing data and approximately 84 million unique TCR sequences were included in an early release covering roughly 600 HLA-typed donors. HLA typing included class I and class II loci at four-digit resolution. To study patterns of TCR occurrence, a later analysis re-analyzed previously published TCR beta repertoires from several hundred donors and added high-resolution HLA genotyping. All discovery cohort repertoires had been generated using a single sequencing platform. The study combined high-throughput TCR immunosequencing, statistical association of individual TCRs with disease status, and machine learning to predict cytomegalovirus infection status. A later genetic analysis used genome-wide SNP genotypes for about 65% of the 666 donors, treating that subset as a discovery cohort. Along with the 666-subject first cohort, a separate validation cohort of roughly 110 different subjects was used. An earlier analysis of 587 of the donors applied high-throughput TCR beta sequencing to assess whether each TCR beta V gene segment acted as functional or pseudogenic. The T cell repertoires of 666 subjects were profiled by immunosequencing and related to cytomegalovirus serostatus. The aim of the study was to test whether cataloging public T cell receptors could identify signatures of past pathogen exposure. Across around 400 genotyped donors of the cohort, an average of about 240,000 unique TCR beta nucleotide sequences per donor were sequenced, and approximately 17% of those sequences were non-productive. Alongside the repertoire data, information on donor age, sex, ethnicity and CMV serostatus was compiled. The number of donors typed differed by locus, with about 629-640 for A, B, C, DRB1 and DQB1, over 500 for DQA1, 606 for DPA1, and some 470 for DPB1. Because of strong linkage in the cohort, four or five DR-DQ haplotypes were treated as single units for association and clustering. Rather than using new phenotypic data, the later analysis identified candidate immune exposures from TCR beta sequences and from how often those sequences occurred across donors. The genetic ancestry cluster associated with self-reported Caucasian donors included over 80% of the roughly 400 genotyped donors. Broad study findings and their caveats: Compared with the approximately 600-donor mean, donors in an Asian-associated ancestry cluster had fewer N-insertions in productive TCRs, according to a later genetic analysis. A cluster of highly shared sequence variants was judged likely to represent a technical artifact of the sequencing pipeline. Immune exposure information for the cohort was limited to CMV serostatus. Most CMV-associated TCR beta chains appeared to be HLA-restricted in a later analysis, and the HLA associations seemed to be driven largely by CMV exposure. In both the original and validation cohorts, the classifier was reported to diagnose cytomegalovirus status with high specificity and sensitivity. Specific HLA alleles were associated with 15,000 to 20,000 TCR beta sequences at a false discovery rate of 0.05 in a later analysis. Three of the identified cytomegalovirus-associated TCR beta chains were confirmed in vitro to be specific for cytomegalovirus antigens. In this cohort, only TCR beta chains were sequenced, and detectable features were limited by the absence of alpha or paired-chain data. Linkage disequilibrium might explain the correlated functional status among segregating V segments, but an unknown experimental factor could not be excluded. According to the authors, the approach could potentially be generalized to other disease states and immunological phenotypes. When HLA alleles, especially DR and DQ, strongly co-occurred, attributing TCR associations to individual alleles was difficult. Compared with equally common non-associated chains, HLA-associated TCR beta chains in a later analysis were more clonally expanded and had lower generation probabilities. Roughly uniform sequencing depth across donors was assumed in presence/absence analyses, although this assumption may not hold. About 17 rarely observed V segments, including chromosome 9 orphons, were excluded from the earlier analysis of 550 to 700 of the donors because counts were too low. A further reported finding was that TCR beta sequences accurately predicted the HLA-A and HLA-B alleles for most subjects in the first cohort. A later analysis reported that several top co-occurrence clusters appeared linked to parvovirus B19, influenza, CMV and Epstein-Barr virus. Broadly in line with IMGT annotations, most TCR beta V segments showed up in productive rearrangements about 87% or about 30% of the time in an earlier analysis of about 500 of the donors. In the study, 150 to 200 TCR beta chains were listed as associated with cytomegalovirus. Across donors, most TCR sequences were observed very rarely, whereas some public TCRs were present in many individuals. According to a later analysis, TCR association rates differed among HLA loci, with DRB1 alleles showing the most associated TCRs and HLA-C alleles showing the fewest. The 87-base-pair reads could not distinguish some IMGT-functional V segments, including TRBV6-2 and TRBV6-3, so those segments were excluded. Because HLA typing was unavailable for some donors at each locus, only the typed subset was used in association tests. An association between a missense DCLRE1C variant and V-gene and J-gene trimming of TCR beta chains was found in a later genetic analysis and replicated in an independent cohort.

The library relied on the immunoSEQ multiplex PCR assay. The multiplex PCR relied on a mix of 60 forward primers for TCR Vbeta segments and 13 reverse primers for TCR Jbeta segments. A multiplex PCR assay on genomic DNA amplified the CDR3 region of rearranged TCR beta genes. On the Illumina HiSeq System, the amplified TCR beta libraries were sequenced as 87-base-pair reads. As for the authors' bioinformatics: Across the 670 or so repertoires, a later analysis counted roughly 77 million unique TCR beta chains, some 11 million of which were shared by at least two donors. A nearest-neighbor algorithm error-corrected the raw reads and collapsed the reads into unique sequences, merging closely related sequences to remove PCR and sequencing errors. Alignment of CDR3 sequences to IMGT reference sequences was used to assign V, D and J gene segments. For a sequence to be retained, a match of at least six nucleotides was required to both a V gene segment and a J gene segment. Rearrangements were classified as productive when the CDR3 lacked stop codons and remained in frame with V and J, and all other rearrangements were classified as non-productive. Following IMGT convention, CDR3 was defined as the stretch from the second conserved V-encoded cysteine up to the conserved J-encoded phenylalanine. Sequences without an unambiguous match to a single V gene segment were excluded from the earlier analysis of several hundred of the donors. In an earlier analysis of 587 of the donors, V segments were called functional above 56.7% productive rearrangements and were called segregating when the between-donor standard deviation exceeded 5%. To diagnose cytomegalovirus status from the catalog of TCR beta chain sequences, a statistical classification framework was built. A later analysis assigned V and J genes by comparing TCR nucleotide sequences with IMGT/GENE-DB human TR gene sequences. The TCRdist pipeline was used in a later analysis to assign CDR3 sequences and most-parsimonious VDJ recombination scenarios. In a later analysis, each TCR beta chain was defined by its CDR3 amino acid sequence together with its V-gene family, and reads without a unique V-gene family were excluded. In a later analysis, approximately 640 highly shared, low-generation-probability nucleotide sequences were removed to address suspected cross-contamination and a sequencing artifact. For each public chain, a later analysis derived a clonal expansion index from normalized ranks of inferred template counts within each repertoire. Generation probabilities in a later analysis came from a VDJ recombination model fitted to out-of-frame rearrangements, and those results were checked against IGoR. In a later analysis, hypergeometric tests were used to score TCR-TCR, TCR-HLA and TCR-CMV co-occurrence, with a repertoire-size bias correction applied to TCR pairs. A later analysis estimated false discovery rates by permuting HLA or CMV assignments 20 times. A later analysis grouped co-occurring TCRs with DBSCAN, adding TCRdist sequence similarity when clustering within HLA-allele-positive subsets. For co-occurrence clustering, repertoires with fewer than 30,000 or more than 120,000 public chains were excluded, along with five repertoires with anomalous nucleotide sharing. TCRdb holds this immuneACCESS table with in-frame rearrangements only. Some clones are missing; in checked studies, unresolved V genes explain under half, and the rest has no known cause. V, J and clone size derive from that table, while D and trimming were established from the DNA sequence. The table for this sample shows about 55,000 clones. The ten largest account for around 10% of the sample.

The rearranged segments are TRBV20-1 and TRBJ1-1; 7 central bases correspond to TRBD1. The sample was PBMCs. This clonotype was obtained from a man between 45 and 60 years old in good health and CMV-seropositive. Here is the DNA: TGCAGTGCCGACCGACAGGGTTCGGCTTTCTTT. This is translated as CSADRQGSAFF.